A single sample gave rise to the 20 T cell receptor beta chains below, sequenced in a study of metastatic and nonmetastatic thyroid tumors. TCRdb re-called the PCR reads with MiXCR. Of 30,000 to 40,000 clones listed, 13% are singletons. Patients had received no treatment of any kind before thyroid surgery. Sequencing was done on a sample of blood. The source of these receptors is a female donor with papillary thyroid cancer or a benign thyroid nodule (not recorded which). Some clones in this sample may be carry-over from other donors' samples.

This clone was seen ten or more times. A clone one base away is much larger, so this may be a read error. The CDR3 loop is CSAMSLTFSSQPQHF. Here the CDR3 DNA reads TGCAGTGCTATGTCCTTAACTTTTAGCAGTCAGCCCCAGCATTTT. This sequence joins TRBV20-1 and TRBJ1-5; the D is unclear. Germline V CDR1 and CDR2: DFQATT, SNEGSKA (reference sequence). CDR3 length equals 15 residues.

This clone was counted ten times or more. The gene calls are TRBV7-8 and TRBJ2-2; 11 nucleotides line up with TRBD2. Germline V gene lookup returns CDR1 SGHVS and CDR2 FQNEAQ. V trimming: 0 bases; J trimming: 1 base; junction bases outside the gene matches: 4. This CDR3 is built from 18 residues. CDR3 protein: CASSLATSGSRNTGELFF. The CDR3 DNA reads as TGTGCCAGCAGCTTAGCCACTAGCGGGAGCCGGAACACCGGGGAGCTGTTTTTT. Using reference TRBV7-8 and TRBJ2-2 for the parts outside the CDR3, the full variable domain is GAGVSQSPRYKVAKRGQDVALRCDPISGHVSLFWYQQALGQGPEFLTYFQNEAQLDKSGLPSDRFFAERPEGSVSTLKIQRTQQEDSAVYLCASSLATSGSRNTGELFFGEGSRLTVL.

This clone was counted at least ten times. The chain couples TRBV5-6 to TRBJ2-3; 12 nucleotides align to TRBD2. The CDR3 contains 18 residues. The germline gives CDR1 SGHDT, CDR2 YYEEEE. With 2 bases clipped from V and 3 bases from J, the junction kept 10 bases outside the gene matches. DNA for the CDR3: TGTGCCAGCAGCTTTAGCACTAGCGGGAGGAGGGGGACAGATACGCAGTATTTT. It is translated as CASSFSTSGRRGTDTQYF.

This clone was detected many times. The genes are TRBV30 and TRBJ2-4; TRBD1 agrees at 8 bases. CDR3 length equals 12 residues. CDR1 is GTSNPN and CDR2 is SVGIG in the germline V gene (reference sequence). V was clipped by 7 bases and J by 8 bases; unmatched bases: 7. For the CDR3, the DNA is TGTGCCTTTTCGGCAGGGGGCTACATTCAGTACTTC. Translated: CAFSAGGYIQYF.

This clone was seen only a few times. One junction end disagrees with the germline gene, perhaps due to a read error. The gene calls are TRBV27 and TRBJ1-3; D not certain. This CDR3 spans 17 amino acids. CDR1 is MNHEY, CDR2 SMNVEV, per germline (reference sequence). CDR3 residues: CASSSSFGPQSVNTIYF. Here the CDR3 DNA reads TGTGCCAGCAGTTCATCGTTCGGGCCACAATCTGTAAACACCATATATTTT.

This chain connects TRBV5-1 to TRBJ1-2, with 8 bases lining up with TRBD1. Germline V gene lookup returns CDR1 SGHRS and CDR2 YFSETQ. V lost 2 bases and J lost 9; bases outside the gene matches: 12. CDR3 size: 15 residues. The CDR3: CASSFTTGDYKCYTF. CDR3 DNA: TGCGCCAGCAGCTTTACGACAGGGGATTATAAATGCTACACCTTC.

This clone is judged medium-sized (0.01 to 0.1%). The CDR3: CASSEAVYEQFF. The CDR3 DNA follows: TGTGCCAGCAGTGAAGCGGTTTATGAGCAGTTCTTC. The chain joins TRBV6-1 to TRBJ2-1; the D is unclear. V was cut by 0 bases and J by 8 bases, with 5 bases left in between. The CDR3 loop spans 12 amino acids. Germline V lookup: CDR1 MNHNS, CDR2 SASEGT.

The table lists this clone with many counts. The V and J genes are TRBV11-2 and TRBJ2-3; 7 bases agree with TRBD2. Germline V gene sequence: CDR1 SGHAT, CDR2 FQNNGV. CDR3 size: 14 residues. J was trimmed by 4 bases and V by 3 bases; bases with no gene match: 4. Here the CDR3 DNA reads TGTGCCAGCAGCTTCCAGGGAGGGGCAGATACGCAGTATTTT. Translating it yields CASSFQGGADTQYF.

The chain uses TRBV6-6 and TRBJ2-7; unclear D gene. CDR1 and CDR2 (germline): MNHNY, SVGAGI (reference sequence). The CDR3 totals 13 residues. Trimming removed 2 bases at V and 4 bases at J, with 9 bases between. This CDR3 reads CASSYADGYEQYF. The CDR3 DNA reads TGTGCCAGCAGTTACGCTGATGGATACGAGCAGTACTTC.

In its sample, this clone was seen a few times. Without the conserved terminal phenylalanine or tryptophan, this CDR3 likely stems from a read error. The chain couples TRBV7-4 to TRBJ2-7, with 7 nucleotides matching TRBD2. Unmatched junction bases numbered 7, after V lost 7 bases and J lost 4 bases. The CDR3 is 13 residues long. Per the germline V gene, CDR1 is SGHVT and CDR2 is SQSDAQ. For the CDR3, the DNA is TGTGCCAGCACCCGTGGCGGGAGTTACGAGCAGTACCTC. Translated, it gives CASTRGGSYEQYL.

The sample holds many counts of this clone. The rearrangement uses TRBV10-1 and TRBJ2-7; no firm D call. This CDR3 spans 10 amino acids. The germline V and J ends were trimmed by 10 bases and 9 bases, with 13 bases remaining between them. In germline, CDR1 is WNHNN, CDR2 SYGVQD (reference sequence). The CDR3 reads CATQKTRQYF. CDR3 in DNA: TGCGCCACCCAAAAGACTCGGCAGTACTTC.

In this sample, this clone turned up a few times. One junction end does not reproduce the germline sequence, and a read error may be involved. This rearrangement joins TRBV12-3 or TRBV12-4 to TRBJ1-5, with D tentatively TRBD1 (5 bases). This CDR3 is 14 amino acids long. The CDR3 nucleotides are TGTGCCAGCAGTCCCCGGTGGGGGAATCAGCCCCAAAATTTT. It encodes CASSPRWGNQPQNF.

This clone was seen at least ten times. In the same sample, other DNA sequences code for this CDR3. The chain links TRBV18 to TRBJ2-3; D is ambiguous. V was trimmed by 3 bases and J by 1 base, leaving 5 bases between them. Germline V CDR1 and CDR2: KGHSH, LQKENI. This CDR3 comprises 13 residues. The CDR3 DNA follows: TGTGCCAGCTCACCCCTCGGCACAGATACGCAGTATTTT. Encoded protein: CASSPLGTDTQYF.

This clone has a count of ten or more. This may come from a read error, since a much larger clone is one base off. This sample includes further DNA sequences coding for the same CDR3. V is TRBV30 and J is TRBJ1-6, with a tentative D call TRBD1 (5 bases). The CDR3 totals 13 residues. Germline CDR1 GTSNPN, CDR2 SVGIG (reference sequence). V lost 5 bases and J lost 9, with 14 bases in between. The CDR3 nucleotides are TGTGCCTGGGTGACAGCCCTGGGTTCACCCCTCCACTTT. Translated: CAWVTALGSPLHF.

This clone was recorded many times. This chain joins TRBV2 and TRBJ1-1; D remains unclear. The CDR3 is made up of 13 amino acids. The V end lost 6 bases, the J end lost 1 base, and 9 bases lay between the germline ends. Germline V CDR1 and CDR2: SNHLY, FYNNEI. CDR3 DNA: TGTGCCAGCAGAGACACAGAGAACACTGAAGCTTTCTTT. Its protein is CASRDTENTEAFF.

This clone was recorded at least ten times. The V and J genes are TRBV11-2 and TRBJ2-7; a possible D gene is TRBD1 (6 bases). CDR3 length equals 13 residues. V gave up 5 bases and J gave up 2 bases, with 10 bases separating them. Germline values: CDR1 SGHAT, CDR2 FQNNGV. The CDR3 DNA reads TGTGCCAGCAGCGGGACACCCGCCTACGAGCAGTACTTC. Amino acid sequence: CASSGTPAYEQYF.

This clone occurred a few times. The rearrangement joins TRBV24-1 to TRBJ2-5; D not certain. Germline loops: CDR1 KGHDR, CDR2 SFDVKD. This CDR3 has 15 residues. V lost 5 bases to trimming and J lost 5 bases, with 17 bases between them. The CDR3 DNA follows: TGTGCCACCAGTGCCCCGTCATCGCGGATCGAGACCCAGTACTTC. Its protein is CATSAPSSRIETQYF.

This clone was seen at least ten times. The chain combines TRBV14 with TRBJ2-3; 12 nucleotides match TRBD2. The CDR3 is 16 amino acids. J was trimmed by 1 base and V by 4 bases; bases with no gene match: 3. Germline V gene data show CDR1 as SGHDN and CDR2 as FVKESK. The CDR3 DNA sequence: TGTGCCAGCAGCCGGGGGACTAGCGGGCGCACAGATACGCAGTATTTT. It specifies CASSRGTSGRTDTQYF.

In its sample, this clone was seen many times. The chain has TRBV18 and TRBJ1-5; a possible D gene is TRBD1 (5 bases). The germline V and J ends were trimmed by 4 bases and 10 bases, with 17 bases remaining between them. CDR3 length: 14 residues. The germline V gene has CDR1 KGHSH and CDR2 LQKENI. This chain's CDR3 is CASSHASQVPPQHF. The CDR3 nucleotides read TGTGCCAGCTCACATGCTTCACAGGTTCCACCCCAGCATTTT.

This clone was detected ten times or more. The CDR3 sequence: CSASEVGTQYF. CDR3 sequence (DNA): TGCAGTGCCTCGGAAGTGGGGACCCAGTACTTC. The rearrangement links TRBV20-1 to TRBJ2-5; D gene unclear. The CDR3 contains 11 residues. Germline CDR1 and CDR2: DFQATT and SNEGSKA (reference sequence). The ends were cut back, 6 bases at V and 7 bases at J, with 12 bases in the middle.